The 17 T cell receptor beta chains below come from one sample, sequenced in a study of graft-versus-host responses after intestinal transplantation. This table comes from immunoSEQ multiplex PCR, and its TCRdb copy is limited to in-frame clones, with some not included. The data hold over 85,000 clones, with approximately 94% observed a single time. Their cognate antigens are unknown. This specimen consisted of unstimulated CD4+ T cells sorted from spleen or lymph node cells, obtained before transplant. All receptors derive from a human donor who was the organ donor for an intestinal transplant.

J is TRBJ1-2 and V is TRBV5-4; no clear D. The CDR3 spans 12 residues. Looked up from germline, CDR1 is SGHNT and CDR2 is YYREEE (reference sequence). V was trimmed by 1 base and J by 2 bases, leaving 3 bases between them. In nucleotides, the CDR3 is TGTGCCAGCAGCTTGTCAAACTATGGCTACACCTTC. Translated, it gives CASSLSNYGYTF.

The DNA for the CDR3 is TGTGCTAGTGGTATGGGACAGGGGGCTGTAGATGAGCAGTTCTTC. The encoded protein is CASGMGQGAVDEQFF. J is TRBJ2-1 and V is TRBV12-5, with 12 bases that match TRBD1. This CDR3 has 15 amino acids. The junction had 7 bases not matched to a gene; V was cut back by 5 bases and J by 8 bases. Germline CDR1 LGHNT, CDR2 FRNRAP.

About this clone itself: This CDR3 is also generated by other DNA sequences in the sample. The chain links TRBV5-1 to TRBJ2-7, with D unclear. With 5 bases removed from V and 6 bases from J, the gap between germline ends came to 9 bases. The CDR3 totals 11 residues. CDR1 and CDR2 from the germline V gene are SGHRS and YFSETQ. CDR3 residues: CASSLEGEQYF. DNA for the CDR3: TGCGCCAGCAGTCTGGAAGGCGAGCAGTACTTC.

The rearrangement links TRBV7-2 to TRBJ2-7; D may correspond to TRBD1 or TRBD2 (6 bases each). Germline V gene lookup returns CDR1 SGHTA and CDR2 FQGNSA. This CDR3 has 14 amino acids. V gave up 4 bases and J gave up 5 bases, with 15 bases separating them. The CDR3 DNA is TGTGCCAGCAGCTGGGACTCAGGGGCCGACGAGCAGTACTTC. Protein: CASSWDSGADEQYF.

The rearrangement joins TRBV6-1 to TRBJ1-2; D is possibly TRBD1 (5 bases). Germline V gene data show CDR1 as MNHNS and CDR2 as SASEGT. V lost 5 bases and J 0 bases, leaving 13 bases between the germline ends. The CDR3 loop spans 15 amino acids. CDR3 sequence: CASSTGDRANYGYTF. As DNA, the CDR3 is TGTGCCAGCAGTACAGGTGACAGAGCTAACTATGGCTACACCTTC.

The CDR3 reads CASGQYSNQPQHF. CDR3 sequence (DNA): TGTGCCAGCGGACAGTATAGCAATCAGCCCCAGCATTTT. V and J are TRBV6-6 and TRBJ1-5, with a possible D match to TRBD1 (6 bases). This CDR3 comprises 13 residues. Trimming cost V 8 bases and J 0 bases, with 8 bases left between them. CDR1 and CDR2 from the germline V gene are MNHNY and SVGAGI (reference sequence).

V and J are TRBV19 and TRBJ1-4; tentatively, D is TRBD1 (6 bases). CDR3 length equals 15 residues. Trimming cost V 5 bases and J 5 bases, with 15 bases left between them. From germline, CDR1 is LNHDA and CDR2 SQIVND (reference sequence). The chain's CDR3 is CASSPKGVYNEKLFF. The CDR3 region has the DNA TGTGCCAGTAGTCCAAAGGGGGTGTACAATGAAAAACTGTTTTTT.

The chain uses TRBV5-6 and TRBJ2-5, with D unclear. Per the germline V gene, CDR1 is SGHDT and CDR2 is YYEEEE. V lost 4 bases and J 5 bases, leaving 9 bases between the germline ends. The CDR3 is 12 residues long. The CDR3 protein is CASSRPAETQYF. Here the CDR3 DNA reads TGTGCCAGCAGCCGCCCAGCCGAGACCCAGTACTTC. The whole variable domain, filled in from reference TRBV5-6 and TRBJ2-5, reads DAGVTQSPTHLIKTRGQQVTLRCSPKSGHDTVSWYQQALGQGPQFIFQYYEEEERQRGNFPDRFSGHQFPNYSSELNVNALLLGDSALYLCASSRPAETQYFGPGTRLLVL.

This chain joins TRBV5-1 and TRBJ1-1, with D maybe TRBD1 (5 bases). The CDR3 runs 19 residues. Trimming stripped 3 bases from V and 0 bases from J, with 24 bases between. Germline CDR1 and CDR2: SGHRS and YFSETQ. CDR3 nucleotides: TGCGCCAGCAGCTCTGGGACGGCGGCCGTACGTGTTCTGAACACTGAAGCTTTCTTT. Translating it yields CASSSGTAAVRVLNTEAFF. Using reference TRBV5-1 and TRBJ1-1 for the parts outside the CDR3, the full variable domain is KAGVTQTPRYLIKTRGQQVTLSCSPISGHRSVSWYQQTPGQGLQFLFEYFSETQRNKGNFPGRFSGRQFSNSRSEMNVSTLELGDSALYLCASSSGTAAVRVLNTEAFFGQGTRLTVV.

The V call is TRBV6-1, the J call TRBJ1-1; unclear D gene. Trimming stripped 7 bases from V and 2 bases from J, with 14 bases between. CDR3 length equals 14 residues. In germline, CDR1 is MNHNS, CDR2 SASEGT. CDR3 protein: CASNAGRLNTEAFF. The CDR3 DNA reads TGTGCCAGCAACGCCGGACGGCTCAACACTGAAGCTTTCTTT.

This rearrangement joins TRBV5-8 to TRBJ1-1; perhaps TRBD1 as D (6 bases). The germline V gene has CDR1 SGHTS and CDR2 YDEGEE. V lost 3 bases and J 1 base, leaving 10 bases between the germline ends. The CDR3 runs to 14 residues. CDR3 DNA: TGTGCCAGCAGCTCACAGGGTAAGAACACTGAAGCTTTCTTT. This sequence encodes CASSSQGKNTEAFF.

This chain uses TRBV4-1 with TRBJ2-7, with TRBD2 as a possible D gene (5 bases). Germline loops: CDR1 MGHRA, CDR2 YSYEKL. Trimming left V 2 bases short and J 2 bases short, with 10 bases between. The CDR3 has 14 residues. This chain's CDR3 is CASSQPGTTYEQYF. The CDR3 nucleotides read TGCGCCAGCAGCCAACCGGGAACCACCTACGAGCAGTACTTC.

The rearrangement uses TRBV15 and TRBJ2-7, with TRBD2 identical over 7 bases. The CDR3 length is 15 residues. V lost 1 base, J lost 0 bases, and 3 bases stayed unmatched. Germline CDR1 and CDR2: LNHNV and YYDKDF (reference sequence). CDR3 in amino acids: CATSRGGGVSYEQYF. The CDR3 DNA reads as TGTGCCACCAGCAGAGGTGGGGGGGTCTCCTACGAGCAGTACTTC.

V gene TRBV6-5 combines with J gene TRBJ1-1, with D uncertain. The CDR3 has 13 residues. The germline CDR1 and CDR2 sequences are MNHEY and SVGAGI. V lost 0 bases to trimming and J lost 10 bases, with 12 bases between them. The chain's CDR3 is CASSYSKATVAFF. The CDR3 DNA reads as TGTGCCAGCAGTTACTCGAAAGCGACGGTAGCTTTCTTT.

The genes are TRBV9 and TRBJ2-1; no clear D. Germline V gene lookup returns CDR1 SGDLS and CDR2 YYNGEE. The CDR3 runs to 13 residues. Trimming took off 4 bases at V and 3 bases at J, with 8 bases between the two ends. The CDR3 region has the DNA TGTGCCAGCAGCCCAGTCGACTACAATGAGCAGTTCTTC. Its protein is CASSPVDYNEQFF. Drawing the rest from reference TRBV9 and TRBJ2-1, the complete variable domain is DSGVTQTPKHLITATGQRVTLRCSPRSGDLSVYWYQQSLDQGLQFLIQYYNGEERAKGNILERFSAQQFPDLHSELNLSSLELGDSALYFCASSPVDYNEQFFGPGTRLTVL.

This chain uses TRBV5-1 with TRBJ1-1; maybe TRBD1 (6 bases). From germline, CDR1 is SGHRS and CDR2 YFSETQ. The CDR3 is 15 residues long. Trimming left V 0 bases short and J 3 bases short, with 12 bases between. Here the CDR3 DNA reads TGCGCCAGCAGCTTGGGAGGGTCAGGGGACACTGAAGCTTTCTTT. Encoded protein: CASSLGGSGDTEAFF.

J is TRBJ1-2 and V is TRBV19; D is ambiguous. The CDR3 loop spans 15 amino acids. The germline gives CDR1 LNHDA, CDR2 SQIVND (reference sequence). Trimming stripped 5 bases from V and 0 bases from J, with 13 bases between. CDR3 DNA sequence: TGTGCCAGTAGTTTCACAGATATTCCTAACTATGGCTACACCTTC. Residues: CASSFTDIPNYGYTF.